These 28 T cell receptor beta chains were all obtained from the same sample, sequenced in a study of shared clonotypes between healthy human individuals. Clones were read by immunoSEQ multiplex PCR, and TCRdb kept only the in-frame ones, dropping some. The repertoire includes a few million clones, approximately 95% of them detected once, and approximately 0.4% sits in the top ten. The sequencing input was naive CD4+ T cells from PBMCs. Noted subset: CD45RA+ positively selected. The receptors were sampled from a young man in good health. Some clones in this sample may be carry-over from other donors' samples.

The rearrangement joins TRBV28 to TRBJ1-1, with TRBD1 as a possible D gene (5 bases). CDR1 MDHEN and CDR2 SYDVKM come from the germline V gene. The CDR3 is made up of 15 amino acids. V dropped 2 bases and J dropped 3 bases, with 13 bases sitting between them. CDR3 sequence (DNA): TGTGCCAGCAGTTTAGGGGGGGACGGGGACACTGAAGCTTTCTTT. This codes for CASSLGGDGDTEAFF.

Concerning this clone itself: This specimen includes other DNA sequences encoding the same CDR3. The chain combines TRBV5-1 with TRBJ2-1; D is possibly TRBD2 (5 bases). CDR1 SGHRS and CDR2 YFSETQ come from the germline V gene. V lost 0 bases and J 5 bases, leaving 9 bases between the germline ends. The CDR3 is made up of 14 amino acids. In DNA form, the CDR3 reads TGCGCCAGCAGCTTGGGGACTGGAAACAATGAGCAGTTCTTC. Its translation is CASSLGTGNNEQFF.

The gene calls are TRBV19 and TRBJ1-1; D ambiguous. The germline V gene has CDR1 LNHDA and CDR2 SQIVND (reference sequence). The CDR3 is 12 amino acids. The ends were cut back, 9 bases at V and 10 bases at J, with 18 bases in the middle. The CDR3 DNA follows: TGTGCCAGCCAGCGGTCCGGCCGTTTAGCTTTCTTT. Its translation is CASQRSGRLAFF.

DNA of the CDR3: TGCGCCAGCAGCTTTCGCCTAGCGGGAGCCACAGATACGCAGTATTTT. The encoded protein is CASSFRLAGATDTQYF. The chain has TRBV5-1 and TRBJ2-3; 10 bases map to TRBD2. After removal of 2 bases from V and 2 bases from J, the junction contained 5 bases not matched to a gene. The CDR3 length is 16 residues. The germline gives CDR1 SGHRS, CDR2 YFSETQ.

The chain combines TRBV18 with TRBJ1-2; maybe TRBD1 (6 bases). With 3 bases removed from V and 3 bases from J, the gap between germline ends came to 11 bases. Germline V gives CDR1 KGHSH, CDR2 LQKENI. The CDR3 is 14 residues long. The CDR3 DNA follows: TGTGCCAGCTCACCCTCGACAGGAGACTATGGCTACACCTTC. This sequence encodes CASSPSTGDYGYTF.

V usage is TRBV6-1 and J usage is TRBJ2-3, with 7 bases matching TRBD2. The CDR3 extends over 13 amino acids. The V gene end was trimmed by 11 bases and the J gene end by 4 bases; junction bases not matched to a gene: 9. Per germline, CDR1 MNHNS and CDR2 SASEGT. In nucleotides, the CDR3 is TGTGCCGCTGGGAGGGGATTGGCAGATACGCAGTATTTT. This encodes CAAGRGLADTQYF.

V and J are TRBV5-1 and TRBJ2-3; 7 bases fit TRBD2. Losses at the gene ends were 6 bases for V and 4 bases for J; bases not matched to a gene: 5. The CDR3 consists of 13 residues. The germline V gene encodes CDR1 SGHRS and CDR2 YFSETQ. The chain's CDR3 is CASKGAGADTQYF. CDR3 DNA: TGCGCCAGCAAAGGGGCGGGGGCAGATACGCAGTATTTT.

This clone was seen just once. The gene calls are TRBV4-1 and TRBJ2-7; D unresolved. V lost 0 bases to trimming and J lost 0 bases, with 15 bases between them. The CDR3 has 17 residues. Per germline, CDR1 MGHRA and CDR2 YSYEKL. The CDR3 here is CASSQDFRTANSYEQYF. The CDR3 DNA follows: TGCGCCAGCAGCCAAGATTTCCGGACGGCTAACTCCTACGAGCAGTACTTC.

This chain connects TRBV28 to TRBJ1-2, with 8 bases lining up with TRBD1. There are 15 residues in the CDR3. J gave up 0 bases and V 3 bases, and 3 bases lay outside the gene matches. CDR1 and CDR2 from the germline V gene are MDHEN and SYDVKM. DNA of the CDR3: TGTGCCAGCAGTTTGGCACAGGGGGCTAACTATGGCTACACCTTC. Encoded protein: CASSLAQGANYGYTF.

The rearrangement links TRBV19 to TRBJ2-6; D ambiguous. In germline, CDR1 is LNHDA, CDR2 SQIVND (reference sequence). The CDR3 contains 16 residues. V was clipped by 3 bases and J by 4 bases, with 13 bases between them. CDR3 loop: CASSMTPSSGANVLTF. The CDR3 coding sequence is TGTGCCAGTAGTATGACTCCCTCCTCGGGGGCCAACGTCCTGACTTTC.

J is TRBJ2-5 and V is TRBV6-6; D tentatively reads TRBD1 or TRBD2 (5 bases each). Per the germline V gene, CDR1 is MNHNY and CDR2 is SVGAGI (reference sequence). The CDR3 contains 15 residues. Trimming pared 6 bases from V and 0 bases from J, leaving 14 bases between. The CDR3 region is CASSPGAPYQETQYF. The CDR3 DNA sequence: TGTGCCAGCAGCCCCGGGGCCCCGTACCAAGAGACCCAGTACTTC.

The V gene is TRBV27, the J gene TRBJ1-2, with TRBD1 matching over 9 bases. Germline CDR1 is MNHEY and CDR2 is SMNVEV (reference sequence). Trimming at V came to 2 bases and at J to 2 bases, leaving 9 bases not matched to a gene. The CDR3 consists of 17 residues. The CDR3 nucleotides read TGTGCCAGCAGTTTAACTTCCGGGACAGGGAACAACTATGGCTACACCTTC. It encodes CASSLTSGTGNNYGYTF.

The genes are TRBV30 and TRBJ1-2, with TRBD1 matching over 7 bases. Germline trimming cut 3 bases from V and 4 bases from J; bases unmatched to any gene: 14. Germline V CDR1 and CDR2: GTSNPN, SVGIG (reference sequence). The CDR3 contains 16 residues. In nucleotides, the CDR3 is TGTGCCTGGAGCCCTTTTGGGACAGAGACCATCTATGGCTACACCTTC. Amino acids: CAWSPFGTETIYGYTF.

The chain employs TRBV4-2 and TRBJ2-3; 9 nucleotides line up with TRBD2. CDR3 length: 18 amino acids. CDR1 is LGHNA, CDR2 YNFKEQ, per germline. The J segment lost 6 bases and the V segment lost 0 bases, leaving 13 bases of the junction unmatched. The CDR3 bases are TGTGCCAGCAGCCAAGAATCTGGAGTAGCGGGAGTCGGGGATACGCAGTATTTT. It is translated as CASSQESGVAGVGDTQYF.

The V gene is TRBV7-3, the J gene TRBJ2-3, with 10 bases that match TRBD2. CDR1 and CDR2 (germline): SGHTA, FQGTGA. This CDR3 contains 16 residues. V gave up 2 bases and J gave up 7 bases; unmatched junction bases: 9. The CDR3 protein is CASSLEASGSWNTQYF. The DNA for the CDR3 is TGTGCCAGCAGCTTAGAGGCTAGCGGGAGTTGGAATACGCAGTATTTT.

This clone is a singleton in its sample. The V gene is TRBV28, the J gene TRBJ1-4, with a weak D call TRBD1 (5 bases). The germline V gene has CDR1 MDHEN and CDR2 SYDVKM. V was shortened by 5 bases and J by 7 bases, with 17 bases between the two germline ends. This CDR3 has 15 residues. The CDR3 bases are TGTGCCAGCAGTCCTCGACAGCCGAAGGGTGAAAAACTGTTTTTT. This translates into CASSPRQPKGEKLFF. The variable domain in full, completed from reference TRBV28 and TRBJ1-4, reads DVKVTQSSRYLVKRTGEKVFLECVQDMDHENMFWYRQDPGLGLRLIYFSYDVKMKEKGDIPEGYSVSREKKERFSLILESASTNQTSMYLCASSPRQPKGEKLFFGSGTQLSVL.

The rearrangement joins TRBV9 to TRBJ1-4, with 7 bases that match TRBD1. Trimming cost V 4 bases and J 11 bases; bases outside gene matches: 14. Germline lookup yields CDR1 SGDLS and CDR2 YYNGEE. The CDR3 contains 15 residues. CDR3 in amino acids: CASSPVAGGLGKLFF. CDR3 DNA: TGTGCCAGCAGCCCTGTAGCAGGGGGGTTAGGGAAACTGTTTTTT.

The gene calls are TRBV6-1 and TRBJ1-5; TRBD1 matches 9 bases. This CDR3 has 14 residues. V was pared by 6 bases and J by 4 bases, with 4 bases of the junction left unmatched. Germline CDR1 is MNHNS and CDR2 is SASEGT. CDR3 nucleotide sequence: TGTGCCAGCAGGAGCGGACAGGGGAATCAGCCCCAGCATTTT. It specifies CASRSGQGNQPQHF.

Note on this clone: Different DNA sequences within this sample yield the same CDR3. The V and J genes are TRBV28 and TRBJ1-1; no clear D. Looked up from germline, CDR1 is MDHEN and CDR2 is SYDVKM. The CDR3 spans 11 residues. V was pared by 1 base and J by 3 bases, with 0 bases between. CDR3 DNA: TGTGCCAGCAGTTTATACACTGAAGCTTTCTTT. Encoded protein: CASSLYTEAFF.

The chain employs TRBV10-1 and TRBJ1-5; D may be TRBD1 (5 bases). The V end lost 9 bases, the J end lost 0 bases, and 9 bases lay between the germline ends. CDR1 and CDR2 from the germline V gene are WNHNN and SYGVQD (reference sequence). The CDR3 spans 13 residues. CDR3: CASSTGSNQPQHF. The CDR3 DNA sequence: TGCGCCAGTTCCACAGGTAGCAATCAGCCCCAGCATTTT.

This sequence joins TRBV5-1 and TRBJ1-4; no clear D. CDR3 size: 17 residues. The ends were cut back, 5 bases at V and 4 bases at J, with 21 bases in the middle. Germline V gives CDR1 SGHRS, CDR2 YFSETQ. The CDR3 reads CASSRAFGLGLNEKLFF. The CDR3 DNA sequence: TGCGCCAGCAGTCGGGCTTTTGGGCTTGGCCTTAATGAAAAACTGTTTTTT. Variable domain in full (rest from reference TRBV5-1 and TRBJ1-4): KAGVTQTPRYLIKTRGQQVTLSCSPISGHRSVSWYQQTPGQGLQFLFEYFSETQRNKGNFPGRFSGRQFSNSRSEMNVSTLELGDSALYLCASSRAFGLGLNEKLFFGSGTQLSVL.

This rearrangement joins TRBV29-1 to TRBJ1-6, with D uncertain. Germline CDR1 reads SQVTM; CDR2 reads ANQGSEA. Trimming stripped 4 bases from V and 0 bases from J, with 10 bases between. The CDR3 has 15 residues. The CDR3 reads CSVATESSYNSPLHF. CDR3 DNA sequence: TGCAGCGTTGCGACGGAAAGCTCCTATAATTCACCCCTCCACTTT. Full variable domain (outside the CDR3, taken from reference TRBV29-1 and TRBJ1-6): SAVISQKPSRDICQRGTSLTIQCQVDSQVTMMFWYRQQPGQSLTLIATANQGSEATYESGFVIDKFPISRPNLTFSTLTVSNMSPEDSSIYLCSVATESSYNSPLHFGNGTRLTVT.

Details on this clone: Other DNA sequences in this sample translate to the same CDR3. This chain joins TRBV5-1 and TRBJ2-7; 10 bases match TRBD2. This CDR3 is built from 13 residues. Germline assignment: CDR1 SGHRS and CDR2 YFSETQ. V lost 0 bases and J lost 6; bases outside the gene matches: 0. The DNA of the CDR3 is TGCGCCAGCAGCTTGGGACTAGCGGGCGAGCAGTACTTC. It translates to CASSLGLAGEQYF.

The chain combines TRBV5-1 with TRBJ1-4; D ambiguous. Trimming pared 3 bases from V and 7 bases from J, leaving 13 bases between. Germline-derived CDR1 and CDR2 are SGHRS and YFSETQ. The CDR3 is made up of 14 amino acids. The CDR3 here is CASSYGDLIEKLFF. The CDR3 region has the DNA TGCGCCAGCAGCTACGGAGACCTGATTGAAAAACTGTTTTTT.

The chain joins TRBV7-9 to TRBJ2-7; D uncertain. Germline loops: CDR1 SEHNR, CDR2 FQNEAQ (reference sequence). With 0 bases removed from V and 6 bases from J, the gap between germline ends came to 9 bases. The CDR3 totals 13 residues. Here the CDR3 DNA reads TGTGCCAGCAGCTTAGCTAGTTGGGGCGAGCAGTACTTC. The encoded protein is CASSLASWGEQYF. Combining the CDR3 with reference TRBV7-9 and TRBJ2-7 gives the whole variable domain DTGVSQNPRHKITKRGQNVTFRCDPISEHNRLYWYRQTLGQGPEFLTYFQNEAQLEKSRLLSDRFSAERPKGSFSTLEIQRTEQGDSAMYLCASSLASWGEQYFGPGTRLTVT.

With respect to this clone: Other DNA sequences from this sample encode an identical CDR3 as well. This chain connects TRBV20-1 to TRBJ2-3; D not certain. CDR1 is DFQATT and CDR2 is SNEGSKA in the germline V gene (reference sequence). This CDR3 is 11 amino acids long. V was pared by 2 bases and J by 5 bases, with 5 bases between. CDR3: CSARSVDTQYF. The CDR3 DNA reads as TGCAGTGCTAGATCTGTAGATACGCAGTATTTT.

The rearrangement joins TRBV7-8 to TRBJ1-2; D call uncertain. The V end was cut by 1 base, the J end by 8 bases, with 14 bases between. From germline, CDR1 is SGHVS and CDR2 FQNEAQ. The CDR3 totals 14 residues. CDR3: CASSLESASLGYTF. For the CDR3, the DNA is TGTGCCAGCAGCTTAGAGTCCGCCTCGTTAGGCTACACCTTC. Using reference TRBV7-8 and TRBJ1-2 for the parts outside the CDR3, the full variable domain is GAGVSQSPRYKVAKRGQDVALRCDPISGHVSLFWYQQALGQGPEFLTYFQNEAQLDKSGLPSDRFFAERPEGSVSTLKIQRTQQEDSAVYLCASSLESASLGYTFGSGTRLTVV.

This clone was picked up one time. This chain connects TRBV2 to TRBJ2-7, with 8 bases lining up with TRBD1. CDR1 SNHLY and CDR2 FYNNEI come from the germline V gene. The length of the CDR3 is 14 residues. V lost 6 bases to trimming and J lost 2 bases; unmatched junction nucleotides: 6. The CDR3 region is CASSPGGAPYEQYF. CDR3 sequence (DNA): TGTGCCAGCAGCCCAGGGGGCGCTCCCTACGAGCAGTACTTC.